These T cell receptor beta chains were read from a single sample in a study of T cell changes during pregnancy in multiple sclerosis. Method: immunoSEQ multiplex PCR; TCRdb's copy keeps in-frame clones and lacks some. The sample holds around 67,000 clones; almost 90% are singletons and the top ten take 8% to 10%. This material consisted of peripheral blood, taken after pregnancy. The receptors derive from a female donor in good health, enrolled as a control in a pregnancy study. Both conserved end residues are part of each CDR3. Each record gives: V gene, clone size, D gene, J gene, CDR3 DNA, CDR3 protein. D genes are given only for firm matches. A row's size may be missing; if present it is once, few, many or a size class.

>TRBV18|-|-|TRBJ2-1
TGTGCCAGCTCACCACTAGCGGCGGCCTACAATGAGCAGTTCTTC
CASSPLAAAYNEQFF
>TRBV9|-|TRBD1|TRBJ1-1
TGTGCCAGCAGCGCCAGCCCGACCGTGACAGGGGGCCAGCACACTGAAGCTTTCTTT
CASSASPTVTGGQHTEAFF
>TRBV5-5|few|-|TRBJ2-7
TGTGCCAGCAGCCCGCGGGCCCACGAGCAGTACTTC
CASSPRAHEQYF
>TRBV27|-|TRBD2|TRBJ2-7
TGTGCCAGCAGTTTATGGGGCACGCTAGCGGGCCCCCACGAGCAGTACTTC
CASSLWGTLAGPHEQYF
>TRBV6-1|-|-|TRBJ1-1
TGTGCCAGCAGTGAATCGGAGGGGCGCTCAGCTTTCTTT
CASSESEGRSAFF
>TRBV6-5|-|TRBD1|TRBJ1-6
TGTGCCAGCAGCCACAGGGGGCTGGTTAATTCACCCCTCCACTTT
CASSHRGLVNSPLHF
>TRBV18|-|-|TRBJ1-1
TGTGCCAGCTCACCCCAGGGTATTGGAACTGAAGCTTTCTTT
CASSPQGIGTEAFF
>TRBV6-1|-|-|TRBJ2-2
TGTGCCAGCAGTGATCGACTTCGAGGGACCGGGGAGCTGTTTTTT
CASSDRLRGTGELFF
>TRBV7-8|-|-|TRBJ2-1
TGTGCCAGCAGCCCCTCCCGGGTAGGCCCGGGCAATGAGCAGTTCTTC
CASSPSRVGPGNEQFF
>TRBV19|few|-|TRBJ2-7
TGTGCCAGTAGTATAGTTGCGGGAACCGTGGGCGAGCAGTACTTC
CASSIVAGTVGEQYF
>TRBV19|-|-|TRBJ1-5
TGTGCCAGTAGTATAGAGGGAGATCAGCCCCAGCATTTT
CASSIEGDQPQHF
>TRBV18|-|-|TRBJ1-2
TGTGCCAGCACTGAATTCAGGGGAGAGGACTATGGCTACACCTTC
CASTEFRGEDYGYTF
>TRBV7-2|few|-|TRBJ2-1
TGTGCCAGCAGCCCGCGACCTAGCGATCGACACAATGAGCAGTTCTTC
CASSPRPSDRHNEQFF
>TRBV15|-|TRBD2|TRBJ2-1
TGTGCCACCAGGCGGGGGTCGGCAGGAAACAATGAGCAGTTCTTC
CATRRGSAGNNEQFF
>TRBV27|-|TRBD1|TRBJ1-5
TGTGCCAGCAGTCCCGGGACAGGCAATCAGCCCCAGCATTTT
CASSPGTGNQPQHF
>TRBV30|-|-|TRBJ1-2
TGTGCCTGGAGTGCGGCGGTCGGTAACTATGGCTACACCTTC
CAWSAAVGNYGYTF
>TRBV7-6|once|TRBD2|TRBJ2-7
TGTGCCAGCAGCAAAACTAGCGGGAGTTCCTACGAGCAGTACTTC
CASSKTSGSSYEQYF
>TRBV11-2|-|-|TRBJ2-1
TGTGCCAGCAGTTTTAGCGAGAATGAGCAGTTCTTC
CASSFSENEQFF
>TRBV19|-|-|TRBJ2-5
TGTGCCAGTAGTATCCAGGGTTGGGAGACCCAGTACTTC
CASSIQGWETQYF
>TRBV19|-|-|TRBJ1-2
TGTGCCAGTAGTATTTTCCAGGGGTATGGCTACACCTTC
CASSIFQGYGYTF
>TRBV2|-|-|TRBJ1-1
TGTGCCAGCAGTGAATTGTCAGGGGCGCTAAACACTGAAGCTTTCTTT
CASSELSGALNTEAFF
>TRBV19|-|TRBD2|TRBJ2-7
TGTGCCAGTAGTGAGCTAGCGGGGGCGCGGCCGCGGGAGCAGTACTTC
CASSELAGARPREQYF
>TRBV7-2|-|-|TRBJ1-4
TGTGCCAGCAGCTTAACGACAGGCATTAATGAAAAACTGTTTTTT
CASSLTTGINEKLFF
>TRBV5-1|-|TRBD2|TRBJ2-1
TGCGCCAGCGTTAGGAGCGGGGGGGCTGATGAGCAGTTCTTC
CASVRSGGADEQFF
>TRBV6-6|-|-|TRBJ1-2
TGTGCCAGCACCCCGACAGCCCCCTATGGCTACACCTTC
CASTPTAPYGYTF
>TRBV5-6|-|TRBD1|TRBJ1-1
TGTGCCAGTAAATCCCGGGACAGGATAATGATTGAAGCTTTCTTT
CASKSRDRIMIEAFF
>TRBV6-5|-|-|TRBJ2-7
TGTGCCAGCAGTTACTCTCCGACAGCTAGCTACGAGCAGTACTTC
CASSYSPTASYEQYF
>TRBV19|-|TRBD1|TRBJ1-2
TGTGCCAGTTACCGGACAGGGGCCTATGGCTACACCTTC
CASYRTGAYGYTF
>TRBV30|once|TRBD1|TRBJ1-2
TGTGCCTGGAGTGGGGACAGGGGTAGGGGCTACACCTTC
CAWSGDRGRGYTF
>TRBV7-2|-|TRBD1|TRBJ2-7
TGTGCCAGCAGCAAAAGGACGGGACAGGGGGCCTACGAGCAGTACTTC
CASSKRTGQGAYEQYF
>TRBV7-9|-|-|TRBJ2-7
TGTGCCAGCAGCGCGCAGGGTTACGAGCAGTACTTC
CASSAQGYEQYF
>TRBV6-1|-|-|TRBJ1-4
TGTGCCAGCACCGGGGAAAAACTGTTTTTT
CASTGEKLFF
>TRBV18|-|-|TRBJ1-6
TGTGCCAGCACTCCCTCCTATAATTCACCCCTCCACTTT
CASTPSYNSPLHF
>TRBV7-2|-|TRBD2|TRBJ2-2
TGTGCCAGCAGCCGGACTAGCGGGGGACTGAGTACCGGGGAGCTGTTTTTT
CASSRTSGGLSTGELFF
>TRBV19|-|-|TRBJ1-6
TGTGCCAGTATTGGCAGCTCCTATAATTCACCCCTCCACTTT
CASIGSSYNSPLHF
>TRBV28|-|-|TRBJ2-3
TGTGCCAGCAGACAAGGGGTTAGCCCAGATACGCAGTATTTT
CASRQGVSPDTQYF
>TRBV7-2|-|-|TRBJ2-2
TGTGCCAGCAGCTTATACGGAGTCACCGGGGAGCTGTTTTTT
CASSLYGVTGELFF
>TRBV7-2|-|-|TRBJ1-2
TGTGCCAGCAGCCCCCTGGGGGGAACCTATGGCTACACCTTC
CASSPLGGTYGYTF
>TRBV4-3|-|TRBD1|TRBJ1-2
TGCGCCAGCAGCCCGACAGGGGAAGAAGTAAATGGCTACACCTTC
CASSPTGEEVNGYTF
>TRBV7-9|-|-|TRBJ1-2
TGTGCCAGCAGCTTAGGTCCGGCAGGAAACTATGGCTACACCTTC
CASSLGPAGNYGYTF
>TRBV15|medium-sized|TRBD1|TRBJ1-3
TGTGCCACCGGGCAGGGGGTAGGAAACACCATATATTTT
CATGQGVGNTIYF
>TRBV19|once|-|TRBJ1-2
TGTGCCAGTAGCTCCCCGTTCGGGTCCCTCGAGGGCTACACCTTC
CASSSPFGSLEGYTF
>TRBV5-5|-|-|TRBJ1-2
TGTGCCAGCAGCTTGGCCCGAAGAAGGACAGCCTATGGCTACACCTTC
CASSLARRRTAYGYTF
>TRBV7-9|-|TRBD1|TRBJ1-3
TGTGCCAGCAGCTTAGGAGGGGGCCTTGGAAACACCATATATTTT
CASSLGGGLGNTIYF
>TRBV7-2|-|TRBD2|TRBJ2-5
TGTGCCAGCAGCTTAGCGCTAAGTGGGGGGGTGGAGACCCAGTACTTC
CASSLALSGGVETQYF
>TRBV5-4|-|TRBD1|TRBJ1-1
TGTGCCAGCAGCCACCAACAGGGGGCAATGGCTGAAGCTTTCTTT
CASSHQQGAMAEAFF
>TRBV2|-|TRBD2|TRBJ2-5
TGTGCCACCGAAGGCGGGGGAGGGGAGACCCAGTACTTC
CATEGGGGETQYF
>TRBV5-6|-|TRBD1|TRBJ1-4
TGTGCCAGCAGCAAGCCAGGGGGTGAAAAACTGTTTTTT
CASSKPGGEKLFF
>TRBV6-5|-|TRBD1|TRBJ1-2
TGTGCCAGCAGTTACTCGAAGTCAGGGGGTGACTATGGCTACACCTTC
CASSYSKSGGDYGYTF
>TRBV11-2|-|-|TRBJ2-1
TGTGCCAGCAGCCGACTGACTAGTGGTCCCCACAATGAGCAGTTCTTC
CASSRLTSGPHNEQFF
>TRBV5-5|once|TRBD1|TRBJ1-2
TGTGCCAGCAGCTTTATGTCGGGACAGACATTCTATGGCTACACCTTC
CASSFMSGQTFYGYTF
>TRBV6-5|-|-|TRBJ2-7
TGTGCCAGCAGCCACGGAGGGGCCGGCGAGCAGTACTTC
CASSHGGAGEQYF
>TRBV7-9|-|-|TRBJ2-7
TGTGCCAGCAGCTTAGAACAGGGGGGGGCCTACGAGCAGTACTTC
CASSLEQGGAYEQYF
>TRBV5-1|-|-|TRBJ1-2
TGCGCCAGCAGCTTGGCCCAGCGAGAAAACTATGGCTACACCTTC
CASSLAQRENYGYTF